This T cell receptor (beta chain) was recorded in a study of blood T cell repertoires in COVID-19. Study background: COVID-19 samples, acute and convalescent, were from the United States, Italy and Spain. From T cells, B-cell-depleted T cells, or PBMCs came the material, which was cDNA or gDNA.

In the authors' workflow: Reference gene primer amplification gave estimated nucleated cell counts. Produced via immunoSEQ multiplex PCR; TCRdb's table is partial and in-frame only. That table supplies the V and J calls and clone size; D and trimming were determined from the DNA. Of 250,000 to 350,000 clones in the sample, about nine tenths were seen once. About this clone: The junction shows a germline mismatch at one end, possibly a read error.

CDR3 length equals 15 residues. CDR1 and CDR2 from the germline V gene are MDHEN and SYDVKM. V and J are TRBV28 and TRBJ2-7; 11 bases align to TRBD2. The source material was peripheral blood. This receptor was taken from a woman aged 30 to 39 who had recovered from COVID-19. Here the CDR3 reads CASSRLAGGSNEQYF. In DNA, the CDR3 is TGTGCCAGCAGTCGCCTAGCGGGGGGCTCCAACGAGCAGTACTTC.